The 26 T cell receptor beta chains below come from one sample, sequenced in a study of tumor-infiltrating lymphocytes in primary liver carcinoma. The source of the blood RNA was unsorted whole blood, and germline DNA was extracted as well. Constant-region priming of around 500 ng total RNA yielded TCR beta cDNA. Three nested multiplex PCR rounds of slightly modified ARM-PCR generated TCR beta libraries. TRBV1-TRBV30 forward primers paired with a C-beta reverse primer were used in the first two PCR rounds, which ran roughly 9 cycles each. One entry per CDR3 protein results from TCRdb running MiXCR on the multiplex PCR reads. The sample carries 250,000 to 400,000 distinct CDR3 sequences, about 62% recorded once. Sequences were obtained from peripheral blood. The receptors were sampled from a man between 40 and 49 years old with primary liver carcinoma and hepatitis B virus infection.

This chain uses TRBV12-3 or TRBV12-4 with TRBJ2-5, with D perhaps being TRBD1 or TRBD2 (5 bases each). Trimming pared 7 bases from V and 1 base from J, leaving 16 bases between. This CDR3 region has 15 residues. CDR3 sequence: CASTNLGTVQETQYF. For the CDR3, the DNA is TGTGCCAGCACCAACCTCGGGACGGTCCAAGAGACCCAGTACTTC.

This rearrangement joins TRBV5-5 to TRBJ1-1; the D is unclear. CDR1 is SGHKS, CDR2 YYEKEE, per germline (reference sequence). Trimming removed 4 bases from V and 6 bases from J, with 19 bases in between. This CDR3 region has 15 residues. As DNA, the CDR3 is TGTGCCAGCAGCGCAACCTCCGTGGGGATCTCTGAAGCTTTCTTT. Translating gives CASSATSVGISEAFF.

As concerns this clonotype: The conserved closing phenylalanine or tryptophan is absent in this CDR3, likely reflecting a read error. V is TRBV6-1 and J is TRBJ1-6, with unresolved D. The CDR3 spans 17 residues. The V and J ends lost 0 bases and 2 bases respectively, with 11 bases between them. Germline values: CDR1 MNHNS, CDR2 SASEGT. The CDR3 DNA reads TGTGCCAGCAGTGAAGCCTCGGCAGATACCTATAATTCACCCCTCCACTCT. Amino acid sequence: CASSEASADTYNSPLHS.

For this clonotype: Since a much larger clone is just one base distant, this may be a read error. The rearrangement joins TRBV4-2 to TRBJ2-1; 12 bases fit TRBD2. Germline assignment: CDR1 LGHNA and CDR2 YNFKEQ. The CDR3 runs to 17 residues. CDR3 protein: CASSQEWLGLAGNEHFF. Here the CDR3 DNA reads TGTGCCAGCAGCCAAGAGTGGCTAGGACTAGCGGGGAATGAGCATTTCTTC.

The V call is TRBV29-1, the J call TRBJ2-1, with D possibly matching TRBD2 (6 bases). The CDR3 length is 17 residues. The germline gives CDR1 SQVTM, CDR2 ANQGSEA. V lost 3 bases to trimming and J lost 4 bases, with 22 bases between them. The DNA of the CDR3 is TGCAGCGTTGAGGGAGCCGCGCTAGCGAGGATATACAATGAGCAGTTCTTC. It yields the protein CSVEGAALARIYNEQFF.

The chain carries TRBV5-1 and TRBJ1-3, with D unresolved. This CDR3 contains 15 residues. Germline V lookup: CDR1 SGHRS, CDR2 YFSETQ. V was cut by 4 bases and J by 16 bases, with 27 bases left in between. The CDR3 coding sequence is TGCGCCAGCAGCCCAAGCGGGAGTTCTGGAAACACCACGTATTTT. Translation: CASSPSGSSGNTTYF.

As regards this clonotype: The junction departs from germline at one end; a sequencing error may be responsible. This chain connects TRBV5-5 to TRBJ2-5; TRBD1 or TRBD2 may be the D gene (5 bases each). The CDR3 covers 18 residues. Germline V CDR1 and CDR2: SGHKS, YYEKEE (reference sequence). The CDR3 coding sequence is TGTGCCAGCAACCTGGGGTTGATCGGGACGGAGTACCAAGAGGCCCAGTACTTC. It yields the protein CASNLGLIGTEYQEAQYF.

Note on this clonotype: A junction boundary mismatches the germline segment, possibly from a read error. This chain links TRBV5-5 with TRBJ1-2; no firm D call. CDR1 and CDR2 from the germline V gene are SGHKS and YYEKEE (reference sequence). The CDR3 sequence is 15 residues long. CDR3 sequence (DNA): TGTGCCAGCAGCTTGGGTCGGACGCATAACCATGGCTACACCTTC. Translated, it gives CASSLGRTHNHGYTF. The variable domain in full, with the rest retrieved from reference TRBV5-5 and TRBJ1-2, is DAGVTQSPTHLIKTRGQQVTLRCSPISGHKSVSWYQQVLGQGPQFIFQYYEKEERGRGNFPDRFSARQFPNYSSELNVNALLLGDSALYLCASSLGRTHNHGYTFGSGTRLTVV.

In regard to this clonotype: Given a much more abundant clone one base away, this may be a read error. V is TRBV6-1 and J is TRBJ2-1, with 7 bases identical to TRBD2. CDR1 MNHNS and CDR2 SASEGT come from the germline V gene. The CDR3 has 18 amino acids. CDR3 DNA: TGTGCCAGCAGTGCCCAAGGTTGGGGCGGGAGCTCCTACAATGAGCATTTCTTC. Residues: CASSAQGWGGSSYNEHFF.

J is TRBJ1-2 and V is TRBV5-4, with D maybe TRBD1 (5 bases). CDR3 length: 14 amino acids. In germline, CDR1 is SGHNT, CDR2 YYREEE (reference sequence). V gave up 4 bases and J gave up 4 bases, with 14 bases separating them. The CDR3 bases are TGTGCCAGCAGCGCCAGGGTTGGAGGCTATGGCTACACCTTC. It is translated as CASSARVGGYGYTF.

This clonotype occurred a few times. The chain is built from TRBV28 and TRBJ1-1, with TRBD1 matching over 10 bases. The CDR3 covers 12 residues. CDR1 is MDHEN and CDR2 is SYDVKM in the germline V gene. V gave up 3 bases and J gave up 9 bases; unmatched junction bases: 1. CDR3 loop: CASSLTGGKAFF. CDR3 nucleotide sequence: TGTGCCAGCAGTTTGACAGGGGGCAAAGCTTTCTTT.

Regarding this clonotype: A read error may produce the germline difference seen at one junction end. This chain joins TRBV11-2 and TRBJ2-7; 8 bases align to TRBD1. Germline CDR1 is SGHAT and CDR2 is FQNNGV. The CDR3 contains 16 residues. The CDR3 is CASSLAGGSFDYEQYF. The CDR3 DNA sequence: TGTGCCAGCAGTTTAGCAGGGGGCTCCTTTGATTACGAGCAGTACTTC.

Note on this clonotype: A much larger clone lies a single base off, so this may be a read error. This chain joins TRBV12-3 or TRBV12-4 and TRBJ2-3; tentative D call: TRBD1 (6 bases). This CDR3 is built from 15 residues. The CDR3 region is CASGLLGASTDTQYF. CDR3 bases: TGTGCCAGCGGTTTATTGGGGGCTAGCACAGATACGCAGTATTTT.

As for this clonotype: This may be a read error, as it is one base from a much larger clone. The chain carries TRBV6-6 and TRBJ2-7; D tentatively reads TRBD1 or TRBD2 (5 bases each). CDR1 and CDR2 (germline): MNHNY, SVGAGI (reference sequence). This CDR3 comprises 13 residues. Trimming shortened V by 7 bases and J by 2 bases, and 12 bases separated the two germline ends. The CDR3 protein is CASTGTRTYEQYF. DNA of the CDR3: TGTGCCAGCACGGGGACCAGGACCTACGAGCAGTACTTC.

Regarding this clonotype: This may be a read error: a much more frequent sequence differs by one nucleotide. The chain carries TRBV5-5 and TRBJ2-7; maybe TRBD2 (5 bases). The CDR3 sequence is 14 residues long. Looked up from germline, CDR1 is SGHKS and CDR2 is YYEKEE (reference sequence). V lost 3 bases to trimming and J lost 4 bases, with 14 bases between them. CDR3: CASSSMRVRYEQYF. For the CDR3, the DNA is TGTGCCAGCAGCTCGATGAGGGTGCGATACGAGCAGTACTTC.

Of note for this clonotype: A read error is possible here, since a much larger clone lies one base away. The V and J genes are TRBV10-1 and TRBJ2-1; maybe TRBD2 (5 bases). The germline V and J ends were trimmed by 3 bases and 7 bases, with 13 bases remaining between them. Germline V gene data show CDR1 as WNHNN and CDR2 as SYGVQD (reference sequence). The CDR3 sequence is 14 residues long. Written as DNA, the CDR3 is TGCGCCAGCAGTGAAGGCGGGCCCCGAAATGAGCAGTTCTTC. Protein: CASSEGGPRNEQFF.

A note on this clonotype: A much larger clone is a single base away; this may be a read error. The rearrangement links TRBV4-3 to TRBJ2-5; D is unclear. Germline CDR1 reads LGHNA; CDR2 reads YSLEER. V was shortened by 0 bases and J by 10 bases, with 15 bases between the two germline ends. The CDR3 covers 14 residues. The CDR3 region has the DNA TGCGCCAGCAGCCAAGACTCAGGAGTGGGAATCCAGTACTTC. Protein: CASSQDSGVGIQYF.

This clonotype was counted between two and nine times. Possible read error: a much larger clone is one base away. The conserved phenylalanine or tryptophan normally closing the CDR3 is absent here, so this likely arose from a read error. V usage is TRBV29-1 and J usage is TRBJ2-1; unclear D gene. V was pared by 7 bases and J by 6 bases, with 13 bases between. Germline V lookup: CDR1 SQVTM, CDR2 ANQGSEA. The CDR3 is 12 residues long. The CDR3 DNA sequence: TGCAGCGCCCGGTGGACCATCAATGAGCAGTTCCTC. It codes for CSARWTINEQFL.

This clonotype occurred a few times. V is TRBV6-1 and J is TRBJ1-6; D possibly corresponds to TRBD1 (6 bases). Trimming cost V 0 bases and J 6 bases, with 12 bases left between them. Per the germline V gene, CDR1 is MNHNS and CDR2 is SASEGT. This CDR3 comprises 16 residues. The CDR3 loop reads CASSEAPGASNSPLHF. DNA for the CDR3: TGTGCCAGCAGTGAAGCGCCAGGGGCATCTAATTCACCCCTCCACTTT.

Remarks on this clonotype: Likely a read error: the CDR3 ends without its conserved phenylalanine or tryptophan. This chain uses TRBV12-3 or TRBV12-4 with TRBJ2-5, with 10 bases matching TRBD1. This CDR3 is 14 amino acids long. V trimming: 5 bases; J trimming: 5 bases; junction bases outside the gene matches: 5. Here the CDR3 reads CASSKTGGMETQYL. The CDR3, as DNA: TGTGCCAGCAGTAAGACAGGGGGCATGGAGACCCAGTACTTA.

On this clonotype itself: A much larger clonotype is one base distant, so this may be a read error. The chain has TRBV4-3 and TRBJ1-5; TRBD1 might be the D (5 bases). Germline loops: CDR1 LGHNA, CDR2 YSLEER. CDR3 length: 15 residues. CDR3 region: CVSSPGVRDYQPQHF. DNA for the CDR3: TGCGTCAGCAGCCCGGGGGTAAGAGATTATCAGCCCCAGCATTTT.

Concerning this clonotype itself: One junction end does not reproduce the germline sequence, and a read error may be involved. The rearrangement uses TRBV6-2 or TRBV6-3 and TRBJ1-1, with D hard to call. Per germline, CDR1 MNHEY and CDR2 SVGEGT. CDR3 size: 13 residues. CDR3 sequence reads: CAGSASPNTEAFF. The CDR3 DNA reads as TGCGCCGGCAGCGCCAGTCCGAACACTGAAGCTTTCTTT.

The count of this clonotype is one. This sequence joins TRBV6-2 or TRBV6-3 and TRBJ2-3, with TRBD1 matching over 9 bases. Germline V lookup: CDR1 MNHEY, CDR2 SVGEGT. The CDR3 runs to 15 residues. CDR3 residues: CVCSSGTGFPDTQYF. The DNA of the CDR3 is TGTGTCTGCAGTTCCGGGACAGGGTTCCCAGATACGCAGTATTTT.

A note on this clonotype: Sequence at one end of the junction differs from germline and may be a read error. The rearrangement uses TRBV29-1 and TRBJ2-3, with D possibly being TRBD2 (6 bases). This CDR3 contains 14 residues. Germline assignment: CDR1 SQVTM and CDR2 ANQGSEA. The CDR3, as DNA: TGCAGCGTCGGGCGGGAAACAATCACAGATACGCGGTATTTT. Amino acid sequence: CSVGRETITDTRYF.

As regards this clonotype: Sequence at one end of the junction differs from germline and may be a read error. The CDR3 region is CVSSYRGGRPSGANVLTF. The CDR3 region has the DNA TGTGTCAGCAGTTATCGCGGGGGCAGACCCTCTGGGGCCAACGTCCTGACTTTC. The J gene is TRBJ2-6, the V gene TRBV6-6, with a tentative D call TRBD2 (7 bases). CDR1 and CDR2 from the germline V gene are MNHNY and SVGAGI (reference sequence). CDR3 size: 18 residues.

Remarks on this clonotype: It is likely a read error, because the conserved phenylalanine at the end of the CDR3 is missing. The chain carries TRBV11-1 and TRBJ2-2; TRBD1 or TRBD2 may be the D gene (5 bases each). CDR1 is SGHAT, CDR2 FQDESV, per germline (reference sequence). The CDR3 totals 13 residues. In DNA form, the CDR3 reads TGTGCCAGGAGCTCCTGGGGGACCGGGGAGCTGTTTCTT. It is translated as CARSSWGTGELFL.